Below, 21 T cell receptor beta chains from the same sample are listed, as sequenced in a study of tumor-infiltrating lymphocytes in localized non-small cell lung cancer. Clones were sequenced by immunoSEQ multiplex PCR, and TCRdb holds only the in-frame ones, with some missing. This table holds some 30,000 clones, approximately 83% found once. Input material: lung tumor tissue. The receptors were gathered from a human donor with non-small cell lung cancer.

The chain carries TRBV4-2 and TRBJ1-4; D gene uncertain. V shed 4 bases and J shed 0 bases, with 9 bases lying between them. Germline V gene data show CDR1 as LGHNA and CDR2 as YNFKEQ. The CDR3 consists of 15 residues. The CDR3 here is CASSRNSATNEKLFF. CDR3 DNA: TGTGCCAGCAGCCGAAACAGTGCAACTAATGAAAAACTGTTTTTT.

This rearrangement joins TRBV29-1 to TRBJ2-3, with D hard to call. The CDR3 is 14 amino acids. The V and J ends lost 1 base and 1 base respectively, with 9 bases between them. Germline CDR1 and CDR2: SQVTM and ANQGSEA. CDR3 DNA sequence: TGCAGCGTTGAAGGTCGTGGGCGCACAGATACGCAGTATTTT. It translates to CSVEGRGRTDTQYF.

The rearrangement joins TRBV6-5 to TRBJ2-1; D is unresolved. This CDR3 is 11 amino acids long. Trimming took 6 bases from V and 4 from J, leaving 4 bases between them. Germline assignment: CDR1 MNHEY and CDR2 SVGAGI. In DNA, the CDR3 is TGTGCCAGCAGACATTACAATGAGCAGTTCTTC. It codes for CASRHYNEQFF.

Only a few counts were recorded for this clone. The V call is TRBV27, the J call TRBJ2-2; the D gene is possibly TRBD2 (5 bases). V was cut by 7 bases and J by 1 base, with 13 bases left in between. The CDR3 has 15 residues. Germline-derived CDR1 and CDR2 are MNHEY and SMNVEV (reference sequence). CDR3 sequence: CASNPTGMNTGELFF. The CDR3 nucleotides are TGTGCCAGCAATCCGACCGGGATGAACACCGGGGAGCTGTTTTTT.

Only one count was recorded for this clone. The J gene is TRBJ2-2, the V gene TRBV5-8; D is perhaps TRBD1 (5 bases). Trimming took 4 bases from V and 2 from J, leaving 15 bases between them. The CDR3 loop spans 16 amino acids. The germline V gene has CDR1 SGHTS and CDR2 YDEGEE. CDR3 sequence (DNA): TGTGCCAGCAGCCTTGGGCAGGGCCCTAACACCGGGGAGCTGTTTTTT. It codes for CASSLGQGPNTGELFF.

The genes are TRBV11-2 and TRBJ2-3; 13 bases are a match to TRBD2. Germline CDR1 is SGHAT and CDR2 is FQNNGV. The CDR3 contains 16 residues. V shed 5 bases and J 7 bases; nucleotides not matched to a gene: 9. Written as DNA, the CDR3 is TGTGCCAGCAGCCCCCAACTAGCGGGGGGGCCAAATACGCAGTATTTT. Amino acid sequence: CASSPQLAGGPNTQYF. Variable domain in full (rest from reference TRBV11-2 and TRBJ2-3): EAGVAQSPRYKIIEKRQSVAFWCNPISGHATLYWYQQILGQGPKLLIQFQNNGVVDDSQLPKDRFSAERLKGVDSTLKIQPAKLEDSAVYLCASSPQLAGGPNTQYFGPGTRLTVL.

V usage is TRBV5-8 and J usage is TRBJ2-2; D unresolved. Between the trimmed V and J ends, which lost 0 bases and 6 bases, there was a span of 6 bases. The CDR3 runs 13 residues. Germline CDR1 is SGHTS and CDR2 is YDEGEE. As DNA, the CDR3 is TGTGCCAGCAGCTTGGTCTTGGCCGGGGAGCTGTTTTTT. Translated: CASSLVLAGELFF.

This clone is medium-sized (0.01 to 0.1%) by share. This chain connects TRBV18 to TRBJ1-2; 8 positions agree with TRBD1. The CDR3 totals 13 residues. The germline gives CDR1 KGHSH, CDR2 LQKENI. The V and J ends lost 3 bases and 11 bases, in that order; junction bases with no gene match: 8. The CDR3 reads CASSPEQGARYTF. CDR3 in DNA: TGTGCCAGCTCACCGGAGCAGGGGGCGCGGTACACCTTC.

This clone has more than one count but fewer than ten. For the CDR3, the DNA is TGTGCCAGCAGCTTAGCGGGGACAGGTCGCCTACGTGGTGAAAAACTGTTTTTT. It yields the protein CASSLAGTGRLRGEKLFF. This sequence joins TRBV7-9 and TRBJ1-4; TRBD1 aligns across 8 bases. The junction had 13 bases not matched to a gene; V was cut back by 0 bases and J by 7 bases. The germline gives CDR1 SEHNR, CDR2 FQNEAQ (reference sequence). The CDR3 totals 18 residues.

The chain uses TRBV4-3 and TRBJ1-4; no reliable D call. The CDR3 is 13 residues long. The V and J ends lost 0 bases and 14 bases respectively, with 13 bases between them. The germline V gene has CDR1 LGHNA and CDR2 YSLEER. The CDR3 nucleotides read TGCGCCAGCAGCCAAGATCGCGGAGCATCCCTGTTTTTT. It specifies CASSQDRGASLFF.

The chain joins TRBV6-5 to TRBJ1-2, with D maybe TRBD1 (6 bases). Trimming removed 10 bases from V and 8 bases from J, with 14 bases in between. This CDR3 region has 11 residues. CDR1 is MNHEY, CDR2 SVGAGI, per germline. The CDR3, as DNA: TGTGCCACCGGGGGGACATTCGGCTACACCTTC. Translating it yields CATGGTFGYTF.

This chain connects TRBV7-2 to TRBJ1-6, with D possibly TRBD1 on 5 matching bases. Trimming stripped 2 bases from V and 7 bases from J, with 6 bases between. The germline V gene encodes CDR1 SGHTA and CDR2 FQGNSA. The CDR3 covers 13 residues. In nucleotides, the CDR3 is TGTGCCAGCAGCTTACGGGACAATTCACCCCTCCACTTT. Translated: CASSLRDNSPLHF.

The rearrangement uses TRBV6-6 and TRBJ1-5, with TRBD1 matching 9 bases. Germline lookup yields CDR1 MNHNY and CDR2 SVGAGI (reference sequence). Germline trimming cut 5 bases from V and 2 bases from J; bases unmatched to any gene: 4. CDR3 length: 15 amino acids. CDR3 amino acids: CASSPQGAGNQPQHF. CDR3 sequence (DNA): TGTGCCAGCAGTCCACAGGGGGCCGGCAATCAGCCCCAGCATTTT.

The V gene is TRBV4-2, the J gene TRBJ1-1; D remains ambiguous. This CDR3 spans 11 amino acids. Trimming pared 6 bases from V and 4 bases from J, leaving 6 bases between. Germline V lookup: CDR1 LGHNA, CDR2 YNFKEQ. The CDR3 sequence is CASRLATEAFF. Here the CDR3 DNA reads TGTGCCAGCAGGCTAGCCACTGAAGCTTTCTTT.

The V gene is TRBV5-1, the J gene TRBJ2-5; TRBD2 aligns across 7 bases. Looked up from germline, CDR1 is SGHRS and CDR2 is YFSETQ. The V segment lost 0 bases and the J segment 5 bases; nucleotides outside the gene matches: 4. The CDR3 covers 14 residues. The CDR3 DNA follows: TGCGCCAGCAGCTTGGAGGGAGGGGCGGAGACCCAGTACTTC. Translation: CASSLEGGAETQYF.

The chain carries TRBV4-3 and TRBJ2-3, with D possibly being TRBD1 or TRBD2 (5 bases each). Trimming stripped 4 bases from V and 0 bases from J, with 14 bases between. This CDR3 spans 16 amino acids. The germline CDR1 and CDR2 sequences are LGHNA and YSLEER. CDR3 coding DNA: TGCGCCAGCAGCCTACAGCGATGGGGGAGCACAGATACGCAGTATTTT. Amino acid sequence: CASSLQRWGSTDTQYF.

This clone was observed a single time. The chain couples TRBV5-5 to TRBJ1-3, with unresolved D. The CDR3 totals 15 residues. Germline loops: CDR1 SGHKS, CDR2 YYEKEE (reference sequence). The V end lost 0 bases, the J end lost 2 bases, and 9 bases lay between the germline ends. CDR3 loop: CASSLADYTGNTIYF. In DNA, the CDR3 is TGTGCCAGCAGCTTGGCAGACTATACTGGAAACACCATATATTTT.

V gene TRBV6-1 combines with J gene TRBJ1-2; possibly TRBD1 for D (6 bases). Between the trimmed V and J ends, which lost 8 bases and 7 bases, there was a span of 8 bases. Germline V gene lookup returns CDR1 MNHNS and CDR2 SASEGT. This CDR3 has 10 amino acids. The CDR3 sequence is CASSGVGYTF. CDR3 DNA: TGTGCCAGCTCAGGGGTTGGCTACACCTTC.

V usage is TRBV25-1 and J usage is TRBJ1-1; D possibly corresponds to TRBD1 (5 bases). The germline V gene encodes CDR1 MGHDK and CDR2 SYGVNS. V was cut by 6 bases and J by 1 base, with 12 bases left in between. The CDR3 contains 14 residues. CDR3: CASSEPTGNTEAFF. The CDR3 nucleotides are TGTGCCAGCAGCGAACCCACAGGGAACACTGAAGCTTTCTTT.

A single count supports this clone. The V call is TRBV10-3, the J call TRBJ1-6, with TRBD1 matching 7 bases. J was trimmed by 6 bases and V by 11 bases; bases with no gene match: 10. This CDR3 contains 14 residues. Per the germline V gene, CDR1 is ENHRY and CDR2 is SYGVKD. Here the CDR3 DNA reads TGTGCCCCCCCCCGACAGGGACGTAATTCACCCCTCCACTTT. Amino acid sequence: CAPPRQGRNSPLHF.

The V gene is TRBV7-2, the J gene TRBJ2-7, with TRBD2 matching over 14 bases. CDR3 length equals 18 residues. Germline CDR1 SGHTA, CDR2 FQGNSA. J was trimmed by 1 base and V by 1 base; bases with no gene match: 6. The CDR3 coding sequence is TGTGCCAGCAGCTTAGAAAGGACTAGCGGGGGGTTGTCCTACGAGCAGTACTTC. Translating it yields CASSLERTSGGLSYEQYF.